This TCR beta chain comes out of a study of monozygotic twins with inflammatory bowel disease (dated 2019 in TCRdb). Regarding the complete study: In total, roughly 28 monozygotic twin pairs made up the full study: 19 Danish pairs, all IBD-discordant, plus nine German pairs, of which four were IBD-concordant and five were IBD-discordant. The search for disease-associated traits relied mainly on comparing IBD patients with their genetically identical healthy co-twins within discordant pairs. Each individual had, on average, about 151 000 unique TCRalpha sequences and 181 000 unique TCRbeta sequences available for analysis.

The protocol used for the library was 5' RACE. Preparation of each TCR library used roughly 3,300 ng of total RNA. For each sample, cDNA synthesis with SMARTScribe reverse transcriptase was split into eight separate reactions. During cDNA synthesis, template switching was used to introduce unique molecular identifiers that contained a 6-nucleotide sample barcode. Two nested PCRs of roughly 16 and 10 cycles amplified the TCRalpha and TCRbeta cDNA, and bead purification followed each PCR. Before amplification, cDNA was treated with uracil DNA-glycosylase and purified using the QIAquick PCR purification kit. The second PCR added Illumina TruSeq-compatible adapters along with sample-specific barcodes. Library quality and concentration were checked on TapeStation and Qubit, and libraries were pooled at roughly 5.1 ng each. The pooled libraries were sequenced with 2 x 100 bp reads and custom sequencing primers on an Illumina HiSeq2500 single-index Rapid Run. In the original analysis: UMI-based consensus assembly with MiGEC version 1.2.6 was used to correct PCR and sequencing errors. MiXCR version 2.1.1 was used for V(D)J alignment, clonotype assembly and CDR3 extraction. Gene usage, clonotype sharing and MAIT/NKT TCR abundance were normalised by analysing the top 1000, 10 000 and 20 000 clonotypes per sample. After downsampling to 27 000 UMIs, diversity was calculated as the inverse Simpson index using the vegan R package. Paired Mann-Whitney U tests on discordant twin pairs were used, with Benjamini-Hochberg multiple-testing correction. TCRdb reprocessed the raw reads; every CDR3 protein sequence is a single record, and DNA is not supplied. The V and J calls come from TCRdb's annotation, not from the publication. The sample table on file contains a few hundred thousand distinct CDR3 sequences. The ten largest clones capture 1.5% to 2% of the sample.

As for this clonotype: Its antigen is still unknown.

General study outcomes and caveats: Because patients were on differing immunosuppressive treatments, the repertoires may have picked up extra background noise and inter-individual variability. No single strong signal or clonotype linked to IBD turned up in the results, so the idea that one exists was not supported. Distinction between different T cell subtypes could not be achieved in the analysis. TCRbeta repertoire diversity, by inverse Simpson index, was decreased in IBD patients compared with their healthy co-twins. Repertoire similarity did not differ between concordant and discordant twins, which could be due to limited statistical power. Fewer clonotypes were shared with other individuals by IBD patients than by healthy twins, most markedly in patients showing signs of disease activity.

A roughly 2.5 ml peripheral blood sample was drawn into PAXgene tubes per donor and stored at -80°C. Without T cell sorting, total RNA was isolated from whole blood using the PAXgene blood miRNA kit on an automated QIAcube. Peripheral blood from monozygotic twin pairs who were concordant or discordant for inflammatory bowel disease underwent deep TCRalpha and TCRbeta repertoire profiling using unique molecular barcoding. Smoking habits were recorded for all twin pairs, with individuals classified as current, former or never smokers. This clonotype was obtained from a human donor with ulcerative colitis or Crohn's disease, or a healthy co-twin of an affected twin (not recorded which). The sample taken for sequencing was blood.

This receptor has the CDR3 CASSLTDRGGDLYEQYF. The rearrangement combines TRBV5-1 with TRBJ2-7; TCRdb selects TRBD1, and the lack of DNA leaves this call unchecked. The germline V gene encodes CDR1 SGHRS and CDR2 YFSETQ. The CDR3 starts with the cysteine, ends with the phenylalanine, and has 17 residues. The DNA sequence is not available.